Listed below are T cell receptor beta chains from one sample, sequenced in a study of blood T cell repertoires in COVID-19. Using immunoSEQ multiplex PCR, the repertoire was profiled, and TCRdb retains in-frame clones only, with some absent. Of about 170,000 clones listed, around 82% were seen once; the top ten hold around 3.6%. The sequenced sample consisted of PBMCs or T cells enriched from blood (not recorded which). These receptors originate from a woman aged 45 to 65 in a cohort exposed to, infected with or recovered from COVID-19 (not recorded which). CDR3s include the opening cysteine and the closing phenylalanine or tryptophan. D genes are given only for firm matches. Not all rows give a size; the values are once, few, many and, for expanded clones, a class.

.,.,TRBJ2-5,TRBV21-1,CASSKRQGAEETQYF,TGTGCCAGCAGCAAACGACAGGGGGCGGAAGAGACCCAGTACTTC
.,.,TRBJ1-1,TRBV5-4,CASSLKSPGGNTEAFF,TGTGCCAGCAGCCTTAAGTCCCCCGGGGGGAACACTGAAGCTTTCTTT
.,TRBD2,TRBJ2-1,TRBV9,CASSASSGRPEQFF,TGTGCCAGCAGCGCATCTAGCGGACGGCCTGAGCAGTTCTTC
.,.,TRBJ1-1,TRBV7-2,CASSLDPGGTEAFF,TGTGCCAGCAGCTTAGATCCGGGGGGCACTGAAGCTTTCTTT
.,.,TRBJ2-2,TRBV11-3,CASSLQGDVAGELFF,TGTGCCAGCAGCTTACAAGGGGATGTGGCCGGGGAGCTGTTTTTT
.,TRBD1,TRBJ1-6,TRBV4-3,CASSLSGTGYNSPLHF,TGCGCCAGCAGCCTGAGCGGGACAGGGTATAATTCACCCCTCCACTTT
once,TRBD1,TRBJ1-4,TRBV15,CATSRDRTGASEKLFF,TGTGCCACCAGCAGAGATCGGACAGGGGCAAGCGAAAAACTGTTTTTT
.,.,TRBJ2-7,TRBV5-1,CASSLNVRGNYEQYF,TGCGCCAGCAGCTTGAATGTCCGAGGGAACTACGAGCAGTACTTC
.,TRBD1,TRBJ1-6,TRBV30,CAWRGGTENSPLHF,TGTGCCTGGAGGGGTGGGACAGAGAATTCACCCCTCCACTTT
.,.,TRBJ2-3,TRBV15,CATSRDTGVTDTQYF,TGTGCCACCAGCAGAGATACGGGAGTTACTGATACGCAGTATTTT
.,.,TRBJ2-1,TRBV7-3,CASSLIFRRDNEQFF,TGTGCCAGCAGCTTAATCTTCCGGCGGGACAATGAGCAGTTCTTC
.,TRBD1,TRBJ1-1,TRBV5-1,CASSLGQGALGTEAFF,TGCGCCAGCAGCTTGGGACAGGGGGCGTTGGGTACTGAAGCTTTCTTT
.,.,TRBJ2-5,TRBV5-1,CASSPAGQRETQYF,TGCGCCAGCAGTCCCGCCGGACAGAGGGAGACCCAGTACTTC
.,.,TRBJ2-5,TRBV6-5,CASSYAGRQETQYF,TGTGCCAGCAGTTACGCGGGTCGACAAGAGACCCAGTACTTC
.,TRBD1,TRBJ2-3,TRBV2,CASSELGQVTDTQYF,TGTGCCAGCAGTGAACTGGGACAGGTCACAGATACGCAGTATTTT
.,.,TRBJ1-6,TRBV14,CASSSRGANNSPLHF,TGTGCCAGCAGCTCCCGGGGGGCGAATAATTCACCCCTCCACTTT
few,.,TRBJ2-2,TRBV2,CASRPTSDTGELFF,TGTGCCAGCAGGCCCACAAGCGACACCGGGGAGCTGTTTTTT
.,.,TRBJ1-6,TRBV18,CASSKPGLINSPLHF,TGTGCCAGCAGCAAGCCGGGACTGATAAATTCACCCCTCCACTTT
.,TRBD1,TRBJ2-5,TRBV7-9,CASSVDREETQYF,TGTGCCAGCAGCGTTGACAGGGAGGAGACCCAGTACTTC
.,TRBD2,TRBJ2-2,TRBV7-6,CASSLPRTSGINQDTGELFF,TGTGCCAGCAGCCTCCCGAGGACTAGCGGAATAAATCAGGACACCGGGGAGCTGTTTTTT